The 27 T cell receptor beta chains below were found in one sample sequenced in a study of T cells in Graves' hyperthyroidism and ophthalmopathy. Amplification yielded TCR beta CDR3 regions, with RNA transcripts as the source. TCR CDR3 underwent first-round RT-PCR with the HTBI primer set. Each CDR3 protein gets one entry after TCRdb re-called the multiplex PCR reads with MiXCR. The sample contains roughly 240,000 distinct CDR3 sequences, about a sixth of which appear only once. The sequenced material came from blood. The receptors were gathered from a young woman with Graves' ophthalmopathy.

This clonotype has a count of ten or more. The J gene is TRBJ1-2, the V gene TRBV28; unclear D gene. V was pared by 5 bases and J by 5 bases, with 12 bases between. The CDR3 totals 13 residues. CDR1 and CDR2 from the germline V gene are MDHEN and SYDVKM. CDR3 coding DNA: TGTGCCAGCAGTACTCGGACCGGGTATGGCTACACCTTC. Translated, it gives CASSTRTGYGYTF.

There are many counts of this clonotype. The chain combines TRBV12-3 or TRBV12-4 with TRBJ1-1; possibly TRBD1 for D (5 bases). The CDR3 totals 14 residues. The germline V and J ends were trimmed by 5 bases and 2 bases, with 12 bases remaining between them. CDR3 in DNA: TGTGCCAGCAGTCACGACAGATTAAACACTGAAGCTTTCTTT. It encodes CASSHDRLNTEAFF.

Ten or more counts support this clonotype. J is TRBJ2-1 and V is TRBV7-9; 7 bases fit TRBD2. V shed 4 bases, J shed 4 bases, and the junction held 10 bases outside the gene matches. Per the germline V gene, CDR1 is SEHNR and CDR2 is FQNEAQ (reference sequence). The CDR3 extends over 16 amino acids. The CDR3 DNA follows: TGTGCCAGCAGCTCCCCATCTAGCGGAGGGTACAATGAGCAGTTCTTC. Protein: CASSSPSSGGYNEQFF.

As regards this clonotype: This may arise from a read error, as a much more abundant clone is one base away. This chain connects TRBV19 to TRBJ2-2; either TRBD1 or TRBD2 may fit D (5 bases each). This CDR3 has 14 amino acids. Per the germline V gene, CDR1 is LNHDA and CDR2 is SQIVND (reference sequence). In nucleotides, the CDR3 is TGTGCCACCGGGGCTGCGCATTACACCCGGGAGCTGTTTTTT. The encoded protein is CATGAAHYTRELFF.

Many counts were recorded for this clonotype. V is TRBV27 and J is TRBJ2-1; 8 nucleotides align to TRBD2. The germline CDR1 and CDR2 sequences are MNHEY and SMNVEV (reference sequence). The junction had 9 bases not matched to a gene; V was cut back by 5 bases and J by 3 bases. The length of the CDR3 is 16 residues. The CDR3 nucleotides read TGTGCCAGCAGTCAAGATCCGGGACTAGTCTACAATGAGCAGTTCTTC. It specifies CASSQDPGLVYNEQFF.

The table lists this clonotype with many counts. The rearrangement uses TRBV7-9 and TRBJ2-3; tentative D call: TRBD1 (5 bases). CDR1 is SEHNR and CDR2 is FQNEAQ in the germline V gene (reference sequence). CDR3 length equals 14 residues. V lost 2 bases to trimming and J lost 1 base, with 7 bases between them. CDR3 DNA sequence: TGTGCCAGCAGCTTAATGACAGGCACAGATACGCAGTATTTT. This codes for CASSLMTGTDTQYF.

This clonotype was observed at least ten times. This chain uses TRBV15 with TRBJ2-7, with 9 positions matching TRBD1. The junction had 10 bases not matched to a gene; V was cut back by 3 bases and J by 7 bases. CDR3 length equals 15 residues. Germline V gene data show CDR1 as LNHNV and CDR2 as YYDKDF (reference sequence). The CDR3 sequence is CATSSGDRVLGEQYF. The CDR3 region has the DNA TGTGCCACCAGCAGCGGGGACAGGGTCCTGGGTGAGCAGTACTTC.

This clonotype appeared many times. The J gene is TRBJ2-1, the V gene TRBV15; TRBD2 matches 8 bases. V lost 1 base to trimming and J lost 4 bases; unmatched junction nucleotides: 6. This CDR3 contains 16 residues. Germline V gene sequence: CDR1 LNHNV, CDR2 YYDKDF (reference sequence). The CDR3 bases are TGTGCCACCAGCAGAGGTGGTAGCGGGAAATACAATGAGCAGTTCTTC. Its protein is CATSRGGSGKYNEQFF.

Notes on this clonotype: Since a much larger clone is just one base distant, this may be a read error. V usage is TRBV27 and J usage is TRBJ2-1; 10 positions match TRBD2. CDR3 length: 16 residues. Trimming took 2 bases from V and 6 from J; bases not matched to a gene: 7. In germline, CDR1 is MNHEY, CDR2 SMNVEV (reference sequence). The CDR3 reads CASSLASGGVCNEQFF. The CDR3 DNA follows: TGTGCCAGCAGTTTAGCGAGCGGGGGGGTATGCAATGAGCAGTTCTTC.

The CDR3 region has the DNA TGTGCCAGCAGTTTAGGGGGAGGGGGAAGTCGGCAGCCCCAGCATTTT. Its protein is CASSLGGGGSRQPQHF. The chain is built from TRBV28 and TRBJ1-5; tentatively, D is TRBD1 (6 bases). V lost 2 bases to trimming and J lost 7 bases, with 18 bases between them. The CDR3 is made up of 16 amino acids. The germline gives CDR1 MDHEN, CDR2 SYDVKM.

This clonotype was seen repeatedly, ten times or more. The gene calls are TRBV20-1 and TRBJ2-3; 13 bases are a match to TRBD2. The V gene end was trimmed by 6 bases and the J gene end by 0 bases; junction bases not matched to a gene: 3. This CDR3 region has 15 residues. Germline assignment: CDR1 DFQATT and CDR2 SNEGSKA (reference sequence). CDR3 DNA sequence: TGCAGTGCGAGGACTAGCGGGGGTAGCACAGATACGCAGTATTTT. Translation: CSARTSGGSTDTQYF.

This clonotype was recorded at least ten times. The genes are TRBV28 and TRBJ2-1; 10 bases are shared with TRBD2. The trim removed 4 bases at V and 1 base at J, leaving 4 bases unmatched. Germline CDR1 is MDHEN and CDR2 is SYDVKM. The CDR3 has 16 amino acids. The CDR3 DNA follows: TGTGCCAGCAGTTCCTTGACTAGCGGGTCCTACAATGAGCAGTTCTTC. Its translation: CASSSLTSGSYNEQFF.

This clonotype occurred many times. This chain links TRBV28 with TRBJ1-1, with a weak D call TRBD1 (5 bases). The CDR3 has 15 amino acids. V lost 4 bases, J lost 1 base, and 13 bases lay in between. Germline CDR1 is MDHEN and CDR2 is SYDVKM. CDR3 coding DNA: TGTGCCAGCAGTTCCCCCGGCGGGGGGAACACTGAAGCTTTCTTT. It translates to CASSSPGGGNTEAFF.

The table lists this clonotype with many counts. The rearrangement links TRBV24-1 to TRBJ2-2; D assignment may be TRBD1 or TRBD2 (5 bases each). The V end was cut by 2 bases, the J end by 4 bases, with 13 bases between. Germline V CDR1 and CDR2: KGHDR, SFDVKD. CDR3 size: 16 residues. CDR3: CATSDSGPGGTGELFF. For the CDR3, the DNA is TGTGCCACCAGTGATTCGGGACCCGGCGGCACCGGGGAGCTGTTTTTT.

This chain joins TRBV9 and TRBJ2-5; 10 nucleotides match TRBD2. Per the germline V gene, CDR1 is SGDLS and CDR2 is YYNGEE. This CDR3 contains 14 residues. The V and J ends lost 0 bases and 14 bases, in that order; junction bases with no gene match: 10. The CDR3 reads CASSVDFGTSAIYF. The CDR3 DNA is TGTGCCAGCAGCGTAGACTTTGGGACTAGCGCGATTTACTTC.

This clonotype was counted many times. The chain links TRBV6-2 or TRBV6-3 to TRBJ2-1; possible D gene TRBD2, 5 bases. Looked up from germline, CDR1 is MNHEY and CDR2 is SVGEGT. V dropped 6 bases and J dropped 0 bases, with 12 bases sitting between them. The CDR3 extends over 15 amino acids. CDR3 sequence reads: CASSGLESSYNEQFF. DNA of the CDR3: TGTGCCAGCAGCGGACTTGAGAGCTCCTACAATGAGCAGTTCTTC.

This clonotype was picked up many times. DNA for the CDR3: TGTGCCAGCAGTTACCGGGGCTCCAATGAGCAGTTCTTC. Translating it yields CASSYRGSNEQFF. The chain uses TRBV12-3 or TRBV12-4 and TRBJ2-1; possibly TRBD1 or TRBD2 for D (5 bases each). V was trimmed by 4 bases and J by 6 bases, leaving 10 bases between them. The CDR3 sequence is 13 residues long.

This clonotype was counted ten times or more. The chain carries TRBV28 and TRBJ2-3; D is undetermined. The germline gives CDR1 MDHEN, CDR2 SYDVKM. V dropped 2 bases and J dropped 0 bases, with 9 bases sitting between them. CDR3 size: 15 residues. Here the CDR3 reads CASSLGGKSTDTQYF. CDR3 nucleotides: TGTGCCAGCAGTTTAGGCGGTAAAAGCACAGATACGCAGTATTTT.

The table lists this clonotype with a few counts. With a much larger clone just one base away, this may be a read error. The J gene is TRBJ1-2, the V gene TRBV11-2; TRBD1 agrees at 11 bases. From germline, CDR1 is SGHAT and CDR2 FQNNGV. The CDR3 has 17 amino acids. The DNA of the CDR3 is TGTGCCAGCACCAAGCTGGGACAGGGGGGATTCAACTATGGCTACGCCTTC. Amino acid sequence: CASTKLGQGGFNYGYAF.

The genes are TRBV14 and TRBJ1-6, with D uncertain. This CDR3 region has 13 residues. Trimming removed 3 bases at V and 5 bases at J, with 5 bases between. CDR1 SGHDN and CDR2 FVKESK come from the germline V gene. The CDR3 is CASSHGNNSPLHF. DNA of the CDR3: TGTGCCAGCAGCCACGGGAATAATTCACCCCTCCACTTT. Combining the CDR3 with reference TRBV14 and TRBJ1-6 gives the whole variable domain EAGVTQFPSHSVIEKGQTVTLRCDPISGHDNLYWYRRVMGKEIKFLLHFVKESKQDESGMPNNRFLAERTGGTYSTLKVQPAELEDSGVYFCASSHGNNSPLHFGNGTRLTVT.

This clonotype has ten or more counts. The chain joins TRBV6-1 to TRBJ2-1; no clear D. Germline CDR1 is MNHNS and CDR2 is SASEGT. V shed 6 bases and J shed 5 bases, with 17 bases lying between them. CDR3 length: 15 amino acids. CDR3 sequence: CASSSWGYRHNEQFF. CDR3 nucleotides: TGTGCCAGCAGCTCATGGGGATATCGCCACAATGAGCAGTTCTTC.

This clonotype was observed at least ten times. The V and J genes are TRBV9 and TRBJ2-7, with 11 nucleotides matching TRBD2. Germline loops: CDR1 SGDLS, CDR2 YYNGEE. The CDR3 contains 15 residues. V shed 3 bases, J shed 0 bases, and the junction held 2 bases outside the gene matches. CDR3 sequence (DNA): TGTGCCAGCAGCGAGGGACTAGCGGCCTCCTACGAGCAGTACTTC. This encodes CASSEGLAASYEQYF.

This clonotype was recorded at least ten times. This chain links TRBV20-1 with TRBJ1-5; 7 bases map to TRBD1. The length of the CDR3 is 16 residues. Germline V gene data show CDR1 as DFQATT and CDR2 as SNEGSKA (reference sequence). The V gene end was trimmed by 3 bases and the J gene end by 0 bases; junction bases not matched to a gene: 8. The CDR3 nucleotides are TGCAGTGCTAGCCAAGGGACAGTTTATAGCAATCAGCCCCAGCATTTT. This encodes CSASQGTVYSNQPQHF.

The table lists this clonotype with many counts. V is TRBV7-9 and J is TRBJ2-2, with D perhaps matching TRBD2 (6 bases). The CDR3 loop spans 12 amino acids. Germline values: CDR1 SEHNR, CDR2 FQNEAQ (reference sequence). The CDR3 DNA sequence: TGTGCGGGCGGGGCCGAGACCGGGGAGCTGTTTTTT. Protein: CAGGAETGELFF.

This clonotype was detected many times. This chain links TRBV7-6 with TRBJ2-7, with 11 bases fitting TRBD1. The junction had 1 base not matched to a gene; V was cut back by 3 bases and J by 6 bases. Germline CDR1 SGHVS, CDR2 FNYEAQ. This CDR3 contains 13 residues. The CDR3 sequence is CASSFGTGGEQYF. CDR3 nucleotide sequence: TGTGCCAGCAGCTTCGGGACAGGGGGCGAGCAGTACTTC.

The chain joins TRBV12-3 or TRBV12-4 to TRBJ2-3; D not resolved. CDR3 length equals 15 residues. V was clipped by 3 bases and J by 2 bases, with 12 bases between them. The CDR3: CASSFGGTNTDTQYF. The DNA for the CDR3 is TGTGCCAGCAGTTTTGGCGGTACTAACACAGATACGCAGTATTTT.

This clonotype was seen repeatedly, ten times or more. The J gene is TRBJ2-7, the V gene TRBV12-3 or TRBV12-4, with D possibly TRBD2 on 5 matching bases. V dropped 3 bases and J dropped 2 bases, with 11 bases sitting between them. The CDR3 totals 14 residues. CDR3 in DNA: TGTGCCAGCAGTTTTGAGGGAGAGGCCTACGAGCAGTACTTC. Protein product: CASSFEGEAYEQYF.